These T cell receptor beta chains were read from a single sample in a study of blood T cell repertoires in COVID-19. Clones were sequenced by immunoSEQ multiplex PCR, and TCRdb holds only the in-frame ones, with some missing. This table holds 220,000 or so clones, 80% to 85% found once. The sequenced material came from peripheral blood. Receptors were obtained from a man aged 25 to 40 with active or convalescent COVID-19. CDR3s include the opening cysteine and the closing phenylalanine or tryptophan. A D gene is named only where the DNA matches it firmly. Not every row has a clone size; where given, it reads once, few, many or a size class.

-	TRBV5-1	TRBJ2-1	TRBD2	CASSLGGLGSYNEQFF	TGCGCCAGCAGCTTGGGGGGACTAGGCTCCTACAATGAGCAGTTCTTC
-	TRBV19	TRBJ2-3	-	CASSGVGARTDTQYF	TGTGCCAGTAGTGGGGTGGGGGCCCGCACAGATACGCAGTATTTT
-	TRBV23-1	TRBJ1-1	-	CASSPTMNTEAFF	TGCGCCAGCAGTCCAACTATGAACACTGAAGCTTTCTTT
few	TRBV21-1	TRBJ1-2	-	CASSPEVDRVNYGYTF	TGTGCCAGCAGCCCGGAGGTGGACAGGGTTAACTATGGCTACACCTTC
-	TRBV4-3	TRBJ1-1	TRBD1	CASSQGQGGGNTEAFF	TGCGCCAGCAGCCAAGGTCAGGGGGGCGGGAACACTGAAGCTTTCTTT
-	TRBV29-1	TRBJ2-5	-	CSVGVGAGLETQYF	TGCAGCGTTGGGGTAGGGGCAGGGCTCGAGACCCAGTACTTC
-	TRBV7-8	TRBJ2-1	TRBD1	CASSFGPGGEQFF	TGTGCCAGCAGCTTTGGGCCAGGGGGAGAGCAGTTCTTC
few	TRBV6-5	TRBJ1-1	-	CASSYYGPTEAFF	TGTGCCAGCAGTTACTACGGTCCCACTGAAGCTTTCTTT
-	TRBV6-5	TRBJ2-1	TRBD2	CASSYSSGMTYNEQFF	TGTGCCAGCAGTTACTCTAGCGGGATGACTTACAATGAGCAGTTCTTC
few	TRBV3-1/TRBV3-2	TRBJ1-3	-	CASSQDVRRSSGNTIYF	TGTGCCAGCAGCCAAGATGTCCGTCGGAGCTCTGGAAACACCATATATTTT
-	TRBV14	TRBJ2-7	-	CASSHLVGDYEQYF	TGTGCCAGCAGCCATCTTGTAGGGGACTACGAGCAGTACTTC
once	TRBV6-5	TRBJ2-1	TRBD2	CASSYMLAGPNEQFF	TGTGCCAGCAGTTACATGTTAGCGGGACCTAATGAGCAGTTCTTC
-	TRBV19	TRBJ2-3	TRBD2	CASSRGGVTDTQYF	TGTGCCAGTAGTCGGGGGGGTGTCACAGATACGCAGTATTTT
-	TRBV27	TRBJ2-7	TRBD2	CASGGGPYEQYF	TGTGCCAGCGGCGGGGGTCCCTACGAGCAGTACTTC
-	TRBV6-5	TRBJ1-3	-	CASSYATIGNTIYF	TGTGCCAGCAGTTACGCCACTATTGGAAACACCATATATTTT
-	TRBV10-3	TRBJ1-6	-	CAISESGQGNSPLHF	TGTGCCATCAGTGAGTCGGGGCAGGGGAATTCACCCCTCCACTTT
-	TRBV4-3	TRBJ2-2	TRBD2	CASSQAVAGGPTGELFF	TGCGCCAGCAGCCAAGCGGTAGCGGGAGGACCCACCGGGGAGCTGTTTTTT
-	TRBV18	TRBJ1-1	TRBD1	CASSPRQGESTEAFF	TGTGCCAGCTCACCCCGACAGGGGGAATCCACTGAAGCTTTCTTT
-	TRBV12-2	TRBJ1-1	-	CASRLDGWGQGNTEAFF	-
-	TRBV25-1	TRBJ2-3	TRBD2	CASRGSLGVTDTQYF	TGTGCCAGCCGCGGGAGCTTGGGGGTCACAGATACGCAGTATTTT
-	TRBV7-2	TRBJ1-4	-	CASSVRATTNEKLFF	TGTGCCAGCTCAGTCAGGGCCACAACTAATGAAAAACTGTTTTTT
-	TRBV4-2	TRBJ2-7	TRBD2	CASSRATGGGADEQYF	TGTGCCAGCAGCCGAGCGACGGGCGGGGGGGCCGACGAGCAGTACTTC
-	TRBV5-1	TRBJ1-2	-	CASSPGGGYGYTF	TGCGCCAGCAGCCCCGGGGGGGGGTATGGCTACACCTTC
-	TRBV28	TRBJ1-2	-	CASRRRGYTF	TGTGCCAGCCGCCGGCGGGGCTACACCTTC
-	TRBV11-2	TRBJ1-2	TRBD1	CASSLGMAGGNYGYTF	TGTGCCAGCAGCTTGGGTATGGCAGGGGGAAACTATGGCTACACCTTC
-	TRBV28	TRBJ2-1	-	CATRDPGYNEQFF	TGTGCCACCCGGGATCCGGGGTACAATGAGCAGTTCTTC
-	TRBV5-4	TRBJ2-2	TRBD2	CASSSPAGGTNTGELFF	TGTGCCAGCAGCTCGCCCGCGGGGGGGACGAACACCGGGGAGCTGTTTTTT
-	TRBV4-2	TRBJ2-7	TRBD1	CASSSTGPLSYEQYF	TGTGCCAGCAGCTCGACAGGGCCTCTTTCCTACGAGCAGTACTTC
-	TRBV7-3	TRBJ1-1	-	CASSLGSGSNTEAFF	TGTGCCAGCAGCTTAGGGTCAGGCTCGAACACTGAAGCTTTCTTT
-	TRBV28	TRBJ1-1	-	CASSATGNTEAFF	TGTGCCAGCAGTGCCACAGGGAACACTGAAGCTTTCTTT
-	TRBV29-1	TRBJ1-5	-	CSVEDGGRPGDQPQHF	TGCAGCGTTGAAGATGGCGGGAGGCCGGGAGATCAGCCCCAGCATTTT
-	TRBV7-9	TRBJ2-1	-	CASSFLPAYNEQFF	TGTGCCAGCAGCTTCTTGCCAGCCTACAATGAGCAGTTCTTC
-	TRBV6-5	TRBJ1-2	-	CASSYKGRRYGYTF	TGTGCCAGCAGTTACAAGGGGCGCCGATATGGCTACACCTTC
-	TRBV6-5	TRBJ1-1	-	CASSYSSGMEAFF	TGTGCCAGCAGTTACTCATCGGGGATGGAAGCTTTCTTT
-	TRBV21-1	TRBJ2-1	-	CASSTLEYNEQFF	TGTGCCAGCAGCACCCTAGAGTACAATGAGCAGTTCTTC
-	TRBV7-2	TRBJ2-7	-	CASSFPGRGEQYF	TGTGCCAGCAGCTTTCCCGGAAGGGGCGAGCAGTACTTC
-	TRBV27	TRBJ2-1	TRBD2	CASSLTPGGRYNEQFF	TGTGCCAGCAGTTTAACCCCGGGGGGTCGCTACAATGAGCAGTTCTTC
-	TRBV2	TRBJ2-7	TRBD1	CASRMDRLSYEQYF	TGTGCCAGCAGGATGGACAGGCTCTCCTACGAGCAGTACTTC
-	TRBV4-2	TRBJ2-7	TRBD1	CASSLGTGDGEQYF	TGTGCCAGCAGCCTAGGGACAGGGGACGGGGAGCAGTACTTC
-	TRBV28	TRBJ2-7	-	CASSAGQPAYEQYF	TGTGCCAGCAGTGCCGGACAGCCGGCCTACGAGCAGTACTTC
-	TRBV15	TRBJ1-2	-	CATSSRAEGGYTF	TGTGCCACCAGCAGCAGGGCGGAAGGAGGCTACACCTTC
few	TRBV29-1	TRBJ2-1	-	CSVERGAGEQFF	TGCAGCGTTGAAAGAGGGGCGGGGGAGCAGTTCTTC
few	TRBV5-1	TRBJ1-5	-	CASSLGASNQPQHF	TGCGCCAGCAGCTTAGGGGCCAGCAATCAGCCCCAGCATTTT
-	TRBV28	TRBJ2-5	TRBD2	CASTKRLAGQETQYF	TGTGCCAGCACCAAACGACTAGCGGGCCAAGAGACCCAGTACTTC
-	TRBV28	TRBJ2-2	-	CASSRRLPTGELFF	TGTGCCAGCAGCCGGCGGCTACCCACCGGGGAGCTGTTTTTT
-	TRBV6-5	TRBJ2-7	TRBD1	CASSPGTVGPYEQYF	TGTGCCAGCAGTCCCGGGACAGTGGGTCCCTACGAGCAGTACTTC